This T cell receptor (beta chain) was sequenced during a study of blood T cell repertoires in COVID-19. Study-level information: Donors in the United States, Italy and Spain gave samples during acute or convalescent COVID-19.

V dropped 5 bases and J dropped 7; count of bases not matched to a gene: 9. The CDR3 runs to 15 residues. Germline V lookup: CDR1 SGHVS, CDR2 FNYEAQ. Methods used by the authors: Quantification of nucleated cells was approximated via reference gene primer amplification. TCRdb's table, derived via immunoSEQ multiplex PCR, lists solely in-frame clones and lacks some. That table gives V, J and clone size, and the DNA gave D and trimming. Here the sample spans 150,000 to 200,000 clones, about three quarters being singletons. This clone has a single count. The specimen was peripheral blood. This sequence originates from a woman aged 80 or older with active or convalescent COVID-19. V is TRBV7-6 and J is TRBJ2-1; 9 bases align to TRBD1. The CDR3 reads CASSRGQGLPNEQFF. The DNA of the CDR3 is TGTGCCAGCAGCCGGGGACAGGGACTGCCTAATGAGCAGTTCTTC.